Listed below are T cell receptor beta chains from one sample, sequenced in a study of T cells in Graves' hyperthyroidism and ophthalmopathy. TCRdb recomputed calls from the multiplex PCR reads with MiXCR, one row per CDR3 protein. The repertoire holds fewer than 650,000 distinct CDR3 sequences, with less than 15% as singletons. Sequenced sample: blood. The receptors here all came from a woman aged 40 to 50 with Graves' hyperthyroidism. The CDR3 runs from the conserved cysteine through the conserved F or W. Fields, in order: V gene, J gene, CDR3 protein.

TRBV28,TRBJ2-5,CASSSQGQKETQYF
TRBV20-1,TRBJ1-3,CSARPRRASGNTIYF
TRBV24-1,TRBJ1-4,CATSDPGTTQEKLFF
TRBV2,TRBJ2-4,CASSARLVQVEDIQYF
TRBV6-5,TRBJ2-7,CASSYSAPGSGISYEQYF
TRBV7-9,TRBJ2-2,CASSLAQLRESTGELFF
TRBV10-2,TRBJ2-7,CATKPGDEQYF
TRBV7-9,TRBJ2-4,CASSTRQGAKDIQYF
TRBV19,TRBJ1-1,CASSRPQGGQTEAFF
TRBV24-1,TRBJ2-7,CATSASGNGHGEQYF
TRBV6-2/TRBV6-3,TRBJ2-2,CASSYLLAVANTGELFF
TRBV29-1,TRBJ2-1,CSVEQLAAYNEQFF
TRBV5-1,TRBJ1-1,CASRTGNTEAFF
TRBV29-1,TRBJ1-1,CSVAKPDRGTREAFF
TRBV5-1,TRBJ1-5,CASSSQSPGTSRRVSQPQHF
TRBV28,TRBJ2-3,CASSTRDTQYF
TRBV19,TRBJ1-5,CASSTIDRSNQPQHF
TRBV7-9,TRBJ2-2,CASSLSAHHTGELFF
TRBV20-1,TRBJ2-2,CSARDWERQGASGELFF
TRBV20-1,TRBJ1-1,CSARDFGLNTEAFF
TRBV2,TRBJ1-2,CASRGSNYGYTF
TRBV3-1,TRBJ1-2,CASSQEAGPDGYTF
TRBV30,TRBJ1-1,CAWSAPGGGPEAFF
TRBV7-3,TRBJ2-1,CASSLTTDYNEQFF
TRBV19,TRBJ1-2,CASSQFQALNYGYTF
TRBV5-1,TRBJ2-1,CASSQSQGQNEQFF
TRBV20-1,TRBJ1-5,CSASGGRGQPQHF
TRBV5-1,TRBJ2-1,CASSLGSGRGNEQFF
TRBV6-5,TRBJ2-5,CASSYDWTGFQYF
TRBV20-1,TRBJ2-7,CSADRGGEQYF
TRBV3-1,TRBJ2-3,CASSQGVARTDTQYF
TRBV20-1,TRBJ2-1,CSATSGSQGYNEQFF
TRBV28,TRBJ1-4,CASSSIMPRGEKLFF
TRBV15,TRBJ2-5,CATSTGTVQETQYF
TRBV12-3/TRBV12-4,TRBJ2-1,CASSQGAGGLNEQFF
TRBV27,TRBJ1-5,CASSVQGSNQPQHF
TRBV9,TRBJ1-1,CASSVGETPAEAFF
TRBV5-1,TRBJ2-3,CASSLGFGTDTQYF
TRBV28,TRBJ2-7,CASSRPGLAGVEQYF
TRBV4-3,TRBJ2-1,CASSQTTGPSANEQFF
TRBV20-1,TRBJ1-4,CSARDPMGLGSTNEKLFF
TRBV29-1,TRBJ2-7,CSVQREGLYEQYF
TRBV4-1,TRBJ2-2,CASSRPSGYNTGELFF
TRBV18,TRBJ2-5,CASSPEETQYF
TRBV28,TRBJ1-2,CASSLYSGHYGYTF
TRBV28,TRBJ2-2,CASGGTVNTGELFF